This T cell receptor (beta chain) was found in a study of blood T cell repertoires in COVID-19. The overall study: The United States, Italy and Spain supplied acute and convalescent COVID-19 samples.

The germline CDR1 and CDR2 sequences are MDHEN and SYDVKM. CDR3 length: 14 residues. J lost 0 bases, V lost 2 bases, and 1 base had no gene match. Original data processing: For nucleated cells, counts were estimated from reference gene primer amplification. TCRdb keeps only in-frame clones here, not all; method: immunoSEQ multiplex PCR. V and J calls and clone size are given by that table; D and trimming were obtained from the DNA. In the table there are nearly 70,000 clones, 70% to 90% of which are singletons. J is TRBJ2-7 and V is TRBV28; 7 bases are a match to TRBD2. The receptor comes from a woman between 50 and 59 years old with COVID-19, enrolled during active disease. The sequenced material came from peripheral blood. The CDR3 DNA reads TGTGCCAGCAGTTTAGGCGGGAGCTCCTACGAGCAGTACTTC. This sequence encodes CASSLGGSSYEQYF.